Listed here are 13 T cell receptor beta chains from one sample, sequenced in a study of shared clonotypes between healthy human individuals. The protocol was immunoSEQ multiplex PCR, while the TCRdb copy is restricted to in-frame clones and leaves out a portion. Of millions of clones listed, approximately 94% were seen once; the top ten hold approximately 1.2%. Terminally differentiated effector memory CD45RA+ cells were left out of the naive CD8 fraction, which was CD45RO-negative and positively selected for CCR7. Sequenced sample: naive CD8+ T cells sorted from blood. All receptors derive from a young man in good health.

This chain links TRBV6-5 with TRBJ1-4; D remains unclear. There are 15 residues in the CDR3. The V end lost 7 bases, the J end lost 3 bases, and 15 bases lay between the germline ends. The germline V gene has CDR1 MNHEY and CDR2 SVGAGI. The CDR3 spells CASTPSYWANEKLFF. The CDR3 DNA is TGTGCCAGCACCCCCTCATACTGGGCTAATGAAAAACTGTTTTTT.

The J gene is TRBJ2-3, the V gene TRBV9, with 10 bases aligning to TRBD2. This CDR3 spans 15 amino acids. Germline V lookup: CDR1 SGDLS, CDR2 YYNGEE. V dropped 1 base and J dropped 4; count of bases not matched to a gene: 3. As DNA, the CDR3 is TGTGCCAGCAGCGTAAGTAGCGGGGGGCCAGATACGCAGTATTTT. It is translated as CASSVSSGGPDTQYF.

V is TRBV9 and J is TRBJ2-7; D is perhaps TRBD2 (6 bases). V was clipped by 0 bases and J by 2 bases, with 12 bases between them. The CDR3 spans 15 residues. Germline CDR1 is SGDLS and CDR2 is YYNGEE. The CDR3 loop is CASSVAAGFAYEQYF. The DNA for the CDR3 is TGTGCCAGCAGCGTAGCTGCGGGGTTCGCCTACGAGCAGTACTTC.

The chain joins TRBV9 to TRBJ2-7; D is possibly TRBD1 (8 bases). CDR3 size: 13 residues. Per germline, CDR1 SGDLS and CDR2 YYNGEE. The V end was cut by 4 bases, the J end by 4 bases, with 12 bases between. The CDR3 loop is CASSTGGGYEQYF. CDR3 DNA sequence: TGTGCCAGCAGCACAGGGGGAGGGTACGAGCAGTACTTC. The entire variable domain, with the rest obtained from reference TRBV9 and TRBJ2-7, is as follows: DSGVTQTPKHLITATGQRVTLRCSPRSGDLSVYWYQQSLDQGLQFLIQYYNGEERAKGNILERFSAQQFPDLHSELNLSSLELGDSALYFCASSTGGGYEQYFGPGTRLTVT.

The chain is built from TRBV7-9 and TRBJ1-3; perhaps TRBD1 as D (5 bases). V was trimmed by 6 bases and J by 6 bases, leaving 18 bases between them. From germline, CDR1 is SEHNR and CDR2 FQNEAQ (reference sequence). The CDR3 is 15 residues long. CDR3 in amino acids: CASSYRDSITNTIYF. CDR3 DNA sequence: TGTGCCAGCAGTTACCGGGACTCCATCACAAACACCATATATTTT. Supplemented by reference TRBV7-9 and TRBJ1-3, the full variable domain reads DTGVSQNPRHKITKRGQNVTFRCDPISEHNRLYWYRQTLGQGPEFLTYFQNEAQLEKSRLLSDRFSAERPKGSFSTLEIQRTEQGDSAMYLCASSYRDSITNTIYFGEGSWLTVV.

Points on this clone: The same CDR3 also results from other DNA sequences found in this sample. The chain carries TRBV7-9 and TRBJ2-3; no clear D. Deletions cut 2 bases from V and 6 bases from J, with 9 bases between. Germline CDR1 is SEHNR and CDR2 is FQNEAQ (reference sequence). The CDR3 spans 13 residues. CDR3 protein: CASSLLPTDTQYF. For the CDR3, the DNA is TGTGCCAGCAGCTTACTCCCGACGGATACGCAGTATTTT.

The gene calls are TRBV7-9 and TRBJ1-2; D is undetermined. CDR3 length: 13 amino acids. V lost 4 bases to trimming and J lost 4 bases, with 10 bases between them. Per germline, CDR1 SEHNR and CDR2 FQNEAQ (reference sequence). The CDR3 DNA follows: TGTGCCAGCAGCTCTCTAGGTATCTATGGCTACACCTTC. It translates to CASSSLGIYGYTF.

The V gene is TRBV13, the J gene TRBJ1-3; the match to TRBD1 covers 9 bases. CDR1 is PRHDT and CDR2 is FYEKMQ in the germline V gene (reference sequence). Trimming at V came to 4 bases and at J to 8 bases, leaving 6 bases not matched to a gene. CDR3 length: 14 amino acids. The CDR3 spells CASSSTGGEDTIYF. In DNA form, the CDR3 reads TGTGCCAGCAGCTCTACAGGGGGCGAAGACACCATATATTTT.

The rearrangement links TRBV2 to TRBJ1-4; D is unresolved. CDR1 and CDR2 from the germline V gene are SNHLY and FYNNEI. The CDR3 is 15 amino acids. V was clipped by 4 bases and J by 4 bases, with 13 bases between them. The CDR3 reads CASSGSEGLNEKLFF. The CDR3 bases are TGTGCCAGCAGTGGTAGCGAGGGCCTTAATGAAAAACTGTTTTTT.

The chain carries TRBV10-3 and TRBJ2-3, with TRBD2 matching over 10 bases. CDR1 is ENHRY and CDR2 is SYGVKD in the germline V gene. This CDR3 is built from 17 residues. V shed 7 bases and J 0 bases; nucleotides not matched to a gene: 10. This CDR3 reads CAIKEAPSGGSTDTQYF. The CDR3 DNA reads as TGTGCCATCAAAGAGGCCCCTAGCGGGGGAAGCACAGATACGCAGTATTTT.

V is TRBV6-1 and J is TRBJ2-7, with 7 bases fitting TRBD2. Losses at the gene ends were 4 bases for V and 2 bases for J; bases not matched to a gene: 11. Per germline, CDR1 MNHNS and CDR2 SASEGT. The CDR3 totals 16 residues. CDR3 sequence reads: CASSAQRGGLPYEQYF. In nucleotides, the CDR3 is TGTGCCAGCAGTGCCCAGCGGGGCGGGTTACCCTACGAGCAGTACTTC.

The chain is built from TRBV29-1 and TRBJ2-1; D possibly corresponds to TRBD2 (5 bases). V shed 3 bases and J shed 6 bases, with 12 bases lying between them. Germline V lookup: CDR1 SQVTM, CDR2 ANQGSEA. The CDR3 runs 13 residues. The CDR3 here is CSVDGMMGNEQFF. The CDR3 DNA reads TGCAGCGTTGACGGGATGATGGGCAATGAGCAGTTCTTC.

The chain combines TRBV11-3 with TRBJ2-5; 8 positions agree with TRBD2. Germline V gives CDR1 SGHNT, CDR2 YENEEA. The CDR3 is 16 amino acids. The J segment lost 3 bases and the V segment lost 5 bases, leaving 11 bases of the junction unmatched. CDR3 amino acids: CASSPLLSGAEETQYF. The CDR3 nucleotides read TGTGCCAGCAGCCCGTTACTTAGCGGGGCCGAAGAGACCCAGTACTTC.